The present T cell receptor beta chain was sequenced within a study of chemoradiotherapy in HPV16-positive cancers. Study results and caveats: Candidate HPV-specific clones and E7-related TCR motifs grew in tumor during treatment. The functional HPV-specific definition rests on just a couple of HPV16-positive patients.

Some clones are missing from TCRdb's copy, which holds only in-frame ones; the method was immunoSEQ multiplex PCR. The sample consists of about 1,300 clones, roughly 88% of them appearing once. Repertoires were sampled repeatedly during chemoradiotherapy. Germline lookup yields CDR1 KGHSH and CDR2 LQKENI. The CDR3 extends over 16 amino acids. V was cut by 3 bases and J by 0 bases, with 14 bases left in between. This clone has a handful of counts. The antigen is not known. This material consisted of tumor tissue, taken from a patient who underwent chemoradiotherapy. The chain combines TRBV18 with TRBJ2-5; weak D call: TRBD2 (7 bases). The origin of this receptor is a human donor with HPV-associated anogenital cancer. This CDR3 reads CASSPWGGRYQETQYF. In DNA, the CDR3 is TGTGCCAGCTCACCCTGGGGGGGCCGATACCAAGAGACCCAGTACTTC.